This record looks at one T cell receptor beta chain sequence and its context. The CDR3 is 11 residues long. Germline V CDR1 and CDR2: LGHNT, FRNRAP. Trimming stripped 4 bases from V and 9 bases from J, with 9 bases between. The sample comes from a study of blood T cells in healthy people across ages. With a J-beta primer mix and a sample-barcoded 5' primer, a second PCR ran roughly 6 to 11 cycles. TCRdb fed the 5' RACE reads into MiXCR, producing one record per CDR3 protein. Here the sample spans more than 1,400,000 distinct CDR3 sequences, 35% to 45% being singletons. Sequenced: blood. The clonotype comes from a woman between 18 and 30 years old in good health. The chain is built from TRBV12-5 and TRBJ1-1, with D hard to call. CDR3 sequence: CASGSLPKAFF. The CDR3 DNA reads TGTGCTAGTGGTTCGTTGCCTAAAGCTTTCTTT.